The 9 T cell receptor beta chains below all came from one sample that was sequenced in a study of blood T cell repertoires in COVID-19. Measured with immunoSEQ multiplex PCR; TCRdb has only the in-frame clones, and not every one. Seen here are around 190,000 clones, 86% observed once, and the top ten hold 20%. Sequenced material: peripheral blood. The receptors originated from a man aged 65 to 79 with active or convalescent COVID-19.

The V gene is TRBV9, the J gene TRBJ2-1, with D perhaps TRBD1 (5 bases). The CDR3 contains 14 residues. Trimming left V 0 bases short and J 3 bases short, with 7 bases between. Germline assignment: CDR1 SGDLS and CDR2 YYNGEE. The CDR3 region is CASSVGQRYNEQFF. CDR3 DNA: TGTGCCAGCAGCGTAGGACAGCGCTACAATGAGCAGTTCTTC.

CDR3 protein: CAWREIKEGRNGYTF. CDR3 in DNA: TGTGCCTGGAGGGAGATCAAGGAGGGTAGGAATGGCTACACCTTC. The chain employs TRBV30 and TRBJ1-2; no clear D. The V and J ends lost 3 bases and 6 bases respectively, with 20 bases between them. CDR1 is GTSNPN, CDR2 SVGIG, per germline (reference sequence). The CDR3 spans 15 residues. Complete variable domain (other parts from reference TRBV30 and TRBJ1-2): SQTIHQWPATLVQPVGSPLSLECTVEGTSNPNLYWYRQAAGRGLQLLFYSVGIGQISSEVPQNLSASRPQDRQFILSSKKLLLSDSGFYLCAWREIKEGRNGYTFGSGTRLTVV.

J is TRBJ1-5 and V is TRBV19; no definite D call. Germline CDR1 is LNHDA and CDR2 is SQIVND (reference sequence). The V and J ends lost 3 bases and 1 base respectively, with 10 bases between them. The CDR3 is 15 amino acids. Written as DNA, the CDR3 is TGTGCCAGTAGTATGGTGCCTAACAGCAATCAGCCCCAGCATTTT. It translates to CASSMVPNSNQPQHF.

This chain links TRBV6-1 with TRBJ2-4; TRBD2 agrees at 7 bases. Trimming cost V 1 base and J 3 bases; bases outside gene matches: 9. Germline V gene data show CDR1 as MNHNS and CDR2 as SASEGT. This CDR3 region has 17 residues. The CDR3 region is CASSEGTRAYDKNIQYF. CDR3 DNA sequence: TGTGCCAGCAGTGAAGGGACTAGGGCTTACGACAAAAACATTCAGTACTTC.

The genes are TRBV30 and TRBJ1-2, with D perhaps TRBD1 (6 bases). CDR1 is GTSNPN and CDR2 is SVGIG in the germline V gene (reference sequence). The CDR3 sequence is 13 residues long. With 0 bases removed from V and 4 bases from J, the gap between germline ends came to 9 bases. The CDR3 DNA is TGTGCCTGGAGTGTACAAGGGGGCTATGGCTACACCTTC. This gives the protein CAWSVQGGYGYTF.

The rearrangement uses TRBV24-1 and TRBJ2-5, with D uncertain. Trimming stripped 4 bases from V and 1 base from J, with 12 bases between. Germline values: CDR1 KGHDR, CDR2 SFDVKD. CDR3 size: 15 residues. Here the CDR3 reads CATSEGQAGQETQYF. DNA of the CDR3: TGTGCCACCAGTGAGGGCCAAGCTGGCCAAGAGACCCAGTACTTC.

The chain recombines TRBV7-9 with TRBJ1-2, with D hard to call. Trimming stripped 5 bases from V and 2 bases from J, with 15 bases between. Germline assignment: CDR1 SEHNR and CDR2 FQNEAQ (reference sequence). The CDR3 loop spans 15 amino acids. The CDR3 is CASSLGRNLNYGYTF. DNA for the CDR3: TGTGCCAGCAGCCTGGGCAGGAATTTAAACTATGGCTACACCTTC. Full variable domain (remainder filled in from reference TRBV7-9 and TRBJ1-2): DTGVSQNPRHKITKRGQNVTFRCDPISEHNRLYWYRQTLGQGPEFLTYFQNEAQLEKSRLLSDRFSAERPKGSFSTLEIQRTEQGDSAMYLCASSLGRNLNYGYTFGSGTRLTVV.

This sequence joins TRBV6-6 and TRBJ2-7; TRBD1 agrees at 7 bases. The germline CDR1 and CDR2 sequences are MNHNY and SVGAGI (reference sequence). V was clipped by 6 bases and J by 0 bases; unmatched bases: 11. The CDR3 runs 16 residues. The CDR3 sequence is CASSGWDSQLSYEQYF. In DNA form, the CDR3 reads TGTGCCAGCAGCGGATGGGACAGCCAACTCTCCTACGAGCAGTACTTC.

The genes are TRBV6-2 or TRBV6-3 and TRBJ2-4, with D perhaps TRBD1 (6 bases). This CDR3 has 17 residues. CDR1 and CDR2 (germline): MNHEY, SVGEGT. The ends were cut back, 4 bases at V and 0 bases at J, with 16 bases in the middle. CDR3 sequence: CASSLRRGDLAKNIQYF. DNA for the CDR3: TGTGCCAGCAGTTTACGCAGGGGCGACTTAGCCAAAAACATTCAGTACTTC.